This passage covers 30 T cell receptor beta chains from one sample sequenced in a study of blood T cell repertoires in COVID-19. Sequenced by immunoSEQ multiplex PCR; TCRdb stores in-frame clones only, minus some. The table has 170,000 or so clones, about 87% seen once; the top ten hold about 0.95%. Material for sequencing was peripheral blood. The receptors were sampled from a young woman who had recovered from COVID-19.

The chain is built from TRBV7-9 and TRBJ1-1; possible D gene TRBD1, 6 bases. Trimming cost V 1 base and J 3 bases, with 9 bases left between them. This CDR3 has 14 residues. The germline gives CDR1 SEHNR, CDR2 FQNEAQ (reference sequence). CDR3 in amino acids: CASSLGRGDTEAFF. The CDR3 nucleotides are TGTGCCAGCAGCTTAGGCAGGGGTGACACTGAAGCTTTCTTT.

The CDR3, as DNA: TGTGCCAGCAGTTACGGTCTCGACTCCTCGGGAAATATGGTGTACGTC. Protein product: CASSYGLDSSGNMVYV. J is TRBJ2-7 and V is TRBV6-2 or TRBV6-3; TRBD2 is a possible D gene (5 bases). The V gene's germline CDR1 is MNHEY and CDR2 SVGEGT. The CDR3 consists of 16 residues. The V end was cut by 2 bases, the J end by 12 bases, with 26 bases between.

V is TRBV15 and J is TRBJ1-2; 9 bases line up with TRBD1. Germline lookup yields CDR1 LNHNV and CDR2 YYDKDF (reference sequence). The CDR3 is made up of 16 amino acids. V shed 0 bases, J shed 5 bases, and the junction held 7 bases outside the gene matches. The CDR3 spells CATSRDTGTGLYGYTF. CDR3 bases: TGTGCCACCAGCAGAGACACCGGGACAGGGTTATATGGCTACACCTTC.

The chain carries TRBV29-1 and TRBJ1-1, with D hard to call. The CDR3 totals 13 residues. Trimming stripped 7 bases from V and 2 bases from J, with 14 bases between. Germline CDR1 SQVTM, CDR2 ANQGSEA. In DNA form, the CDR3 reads TGCAGCGGGCAGGTTCAGATCAACACTGAAGCTTTCTTT. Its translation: CSGQVQINTEAFF.

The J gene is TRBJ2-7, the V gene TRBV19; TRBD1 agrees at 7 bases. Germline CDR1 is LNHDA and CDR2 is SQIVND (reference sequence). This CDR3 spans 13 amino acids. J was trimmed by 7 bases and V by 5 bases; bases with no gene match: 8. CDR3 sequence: CASSSNRGLEQYF. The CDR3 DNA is TGTGCCAGTAGTTCAAACAGGGGTCTAGAGCAGTACTTC.

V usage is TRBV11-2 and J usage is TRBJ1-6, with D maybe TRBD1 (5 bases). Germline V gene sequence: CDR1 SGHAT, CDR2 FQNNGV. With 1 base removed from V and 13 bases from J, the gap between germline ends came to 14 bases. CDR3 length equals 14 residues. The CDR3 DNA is TGTGCCAGCAGCTTAGTACAGGCGGACGTGCCCCTCCACTTT. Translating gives CASSLVQADVPLHF.

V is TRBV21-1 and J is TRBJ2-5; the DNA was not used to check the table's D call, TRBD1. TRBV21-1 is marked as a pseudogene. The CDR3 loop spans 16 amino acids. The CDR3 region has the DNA TGTGCCAGCAGTACCCCTCGGGGACAGACCCAAGAGACCCAGTACTTC. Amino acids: CASSTPRGQTQETQYF.

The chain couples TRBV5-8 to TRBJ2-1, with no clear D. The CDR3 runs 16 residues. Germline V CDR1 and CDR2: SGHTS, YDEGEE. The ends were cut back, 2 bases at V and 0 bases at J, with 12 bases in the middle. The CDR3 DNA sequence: TGTGCCAGCAGCTTAATCCTTACTTACTCCTACAATGAGCAGTTCTTC. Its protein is CASSLILTYSYNEQFF.

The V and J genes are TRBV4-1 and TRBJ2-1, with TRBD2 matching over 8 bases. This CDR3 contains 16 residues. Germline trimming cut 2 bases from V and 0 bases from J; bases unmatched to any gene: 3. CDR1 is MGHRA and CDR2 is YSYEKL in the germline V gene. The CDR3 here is CASSQTLAGSYNEQFF. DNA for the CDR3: TGCGCCAGCAGCCAAACTCTAGCGGGCTCCTACAATGAGCAGTTCTTC.

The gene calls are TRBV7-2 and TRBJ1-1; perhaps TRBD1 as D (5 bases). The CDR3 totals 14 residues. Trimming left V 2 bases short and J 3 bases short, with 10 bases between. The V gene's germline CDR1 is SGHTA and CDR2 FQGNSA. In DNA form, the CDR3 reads TGTGCCAGCAGCTTATTAGGGGTGTACACTGAAGCTTTCTTT. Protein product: CASSLLGVYTEAFF.

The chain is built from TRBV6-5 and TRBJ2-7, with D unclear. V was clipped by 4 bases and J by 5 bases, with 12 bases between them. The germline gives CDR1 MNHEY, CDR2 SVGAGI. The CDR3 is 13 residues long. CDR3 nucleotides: TGTGCCAGCAGTTGGTTCCCTAGAGACGAGCAGTACTTC. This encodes CASSWFPRDEQYF.

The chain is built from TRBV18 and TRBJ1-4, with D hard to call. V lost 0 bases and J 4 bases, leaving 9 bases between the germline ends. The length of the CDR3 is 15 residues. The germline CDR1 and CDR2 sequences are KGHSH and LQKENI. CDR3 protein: CASSPPTNSNEKLFF. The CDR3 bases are TGTGCCAGCTCACCACCGACGAACAGTAATGAAAAACTGTTTTTT.

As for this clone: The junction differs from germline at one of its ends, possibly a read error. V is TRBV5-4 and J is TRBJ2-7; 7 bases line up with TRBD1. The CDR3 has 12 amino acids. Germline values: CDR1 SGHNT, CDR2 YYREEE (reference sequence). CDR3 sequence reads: CATSRDSYEQYF. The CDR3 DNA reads TGTGCCACCAGCCGGGACAGCTACGAGCAGTACTTC.

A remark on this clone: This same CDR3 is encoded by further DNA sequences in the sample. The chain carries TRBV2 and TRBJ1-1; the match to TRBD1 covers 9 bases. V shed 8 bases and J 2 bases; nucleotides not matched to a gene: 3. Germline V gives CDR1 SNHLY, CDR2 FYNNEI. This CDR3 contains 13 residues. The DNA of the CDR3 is TGTGCCAGCCGGGGACAGGGAAACACTGAAGCTTTCTTT. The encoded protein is CASRGQGNTEAFF. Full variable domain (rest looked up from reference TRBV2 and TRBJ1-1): EPEVTQTPSHQVTQMGQEVILRCVPISNHLYFYWYRQILGQKVEFLVSFYNNEISEKSEIFDDQFSVERPDGSNFTLKIRSTKLEDSAMYFCASRGQGNTEAFFGQGTRLTVV.

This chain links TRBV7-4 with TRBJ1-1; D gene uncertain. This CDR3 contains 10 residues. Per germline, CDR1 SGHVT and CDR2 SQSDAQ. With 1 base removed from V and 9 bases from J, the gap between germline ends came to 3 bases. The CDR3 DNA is TGTGCCAGCAGCTTAGGGCAAGCTTTCTTT. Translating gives CASSLGQAFF.

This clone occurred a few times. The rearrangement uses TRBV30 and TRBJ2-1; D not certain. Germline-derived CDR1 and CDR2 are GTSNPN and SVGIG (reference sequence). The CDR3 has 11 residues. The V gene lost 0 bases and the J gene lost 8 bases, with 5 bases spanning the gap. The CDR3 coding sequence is TGTGCCTGGAGTGTATCCGATGAGCAGTTCTTC. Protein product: CAWSVSDEQFF.

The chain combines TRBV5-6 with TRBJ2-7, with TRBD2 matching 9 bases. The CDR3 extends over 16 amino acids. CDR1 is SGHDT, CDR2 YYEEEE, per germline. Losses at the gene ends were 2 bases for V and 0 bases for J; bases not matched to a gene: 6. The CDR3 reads CASSLSPSGDSYEQYF. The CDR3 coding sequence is TGTGCCAGCAGCTTATCGCCTAGCGGGGACTCCTACGAGCAGTACTTC.

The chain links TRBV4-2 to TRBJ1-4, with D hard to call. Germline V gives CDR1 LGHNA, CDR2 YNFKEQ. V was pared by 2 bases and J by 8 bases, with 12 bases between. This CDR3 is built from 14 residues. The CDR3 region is CASSQFSGEEKLFF. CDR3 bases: TGTGCCAGCAGCCAATTTAGCGGGGAGGAAAAACTGTTTTTT.

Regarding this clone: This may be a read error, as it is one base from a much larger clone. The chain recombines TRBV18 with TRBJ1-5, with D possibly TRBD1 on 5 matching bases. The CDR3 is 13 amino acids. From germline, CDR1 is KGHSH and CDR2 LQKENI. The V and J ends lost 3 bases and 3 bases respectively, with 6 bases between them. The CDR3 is CASSPGHNQPQHF. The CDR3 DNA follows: TGTGCCAGCTCACCTGGACACAATCAGCCCCAGCATTTT.

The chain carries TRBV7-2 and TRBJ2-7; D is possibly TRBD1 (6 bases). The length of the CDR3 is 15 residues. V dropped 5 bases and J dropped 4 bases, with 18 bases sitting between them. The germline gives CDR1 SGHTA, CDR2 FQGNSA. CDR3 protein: CASSLLEGEFYEQYF. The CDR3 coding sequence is TGTGCCAGCAGCCTTTTAGAGGGGGAATTTTACGAGCAGTACTTC. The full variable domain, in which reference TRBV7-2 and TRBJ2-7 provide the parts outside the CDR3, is GAGVSQSPSNKVTEKGKDVELRCDPISGHTALYWYRQSLGQGLEFLIYFQGNSAPDKSGLPSDRFSAERTGGSVSTLTIQRTQQEDSAVYLCASSLLEGEFYEQYFGPGTRLTVT.

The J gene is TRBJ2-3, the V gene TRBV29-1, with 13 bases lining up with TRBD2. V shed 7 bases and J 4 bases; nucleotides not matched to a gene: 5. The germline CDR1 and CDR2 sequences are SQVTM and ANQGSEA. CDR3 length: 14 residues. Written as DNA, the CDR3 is TGCAGCGGTCTACTAGCGGGGGGGGCAGATACGCAGTATTTT. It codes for CSGLLAGGADTQYF.

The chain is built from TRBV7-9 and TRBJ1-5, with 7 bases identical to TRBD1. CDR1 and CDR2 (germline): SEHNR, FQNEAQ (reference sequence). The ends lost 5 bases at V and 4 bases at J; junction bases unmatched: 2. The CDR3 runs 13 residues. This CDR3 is CASSTTGNQPQHF. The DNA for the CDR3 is TGTGCCAGCAGCACGACAGGGAATCAGCCCCAGCATTTT.

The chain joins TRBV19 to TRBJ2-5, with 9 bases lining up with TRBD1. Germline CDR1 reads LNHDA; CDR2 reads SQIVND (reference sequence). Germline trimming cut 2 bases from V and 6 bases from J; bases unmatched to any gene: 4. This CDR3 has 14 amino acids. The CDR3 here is CASSITGGGKTQYF. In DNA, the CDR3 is TGTGCCAGTAGTATAACAGGGGGCGGAAAGACCCAGTACTTC.

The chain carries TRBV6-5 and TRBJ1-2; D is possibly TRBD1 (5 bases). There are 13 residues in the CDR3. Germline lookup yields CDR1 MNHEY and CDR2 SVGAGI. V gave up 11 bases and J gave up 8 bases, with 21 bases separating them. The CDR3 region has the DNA TGTGCCGCGGCCTCGACAGTCCCAACGGGCTACACCTTC. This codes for CAAASTVPTGYTF.

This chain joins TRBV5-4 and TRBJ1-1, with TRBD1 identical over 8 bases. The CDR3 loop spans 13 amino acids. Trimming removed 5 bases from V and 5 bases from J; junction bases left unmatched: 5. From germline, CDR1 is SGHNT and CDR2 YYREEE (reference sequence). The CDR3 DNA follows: TGTGCCAGCAGACCAACAGGGGGGACTGAAGCTTTCTTT. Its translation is CASRPTGGTEAFF.

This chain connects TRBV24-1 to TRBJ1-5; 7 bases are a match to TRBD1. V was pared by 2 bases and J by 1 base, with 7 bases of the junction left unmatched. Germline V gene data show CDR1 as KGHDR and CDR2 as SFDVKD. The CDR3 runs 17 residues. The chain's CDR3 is CATSDSATGPSNQPQHF. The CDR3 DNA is TGTGCCACCAGTGATTCGGCGACAGGGCCAAGCAATCAGCCCCAGCATTTT.

The CDR3 nucleotides read TGTGCCAGTAGTATGCCGACAGGGTCTATAAACAATCAGCCCCAGCATTTT. This gives the protein CASSMPTGSINNQPQHF. The gene calls are TRBV19 and TRBJ1-5; 7 bases map to TRBD1. This CDR3 region has 17 residues. From germline, CDR1 is LNHDA and CDR2 SQIVND (reference sequence). V shed 3 bases and J 3 bases; nucleotides not matched to a gene: 11.

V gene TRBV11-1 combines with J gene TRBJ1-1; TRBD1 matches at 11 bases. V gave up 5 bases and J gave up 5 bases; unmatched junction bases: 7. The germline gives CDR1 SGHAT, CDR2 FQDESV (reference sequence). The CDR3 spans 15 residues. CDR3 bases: TGTGCCAGCAGCCCCGGACAGGGGGCGCCGACTGAAGCTTTCTTT. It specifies CASSPGQGAPTEAFF. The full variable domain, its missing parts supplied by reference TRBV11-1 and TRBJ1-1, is EAEVAQSPRYKITEKSQAVAFWCDPISGHATLYWYRQILGQGPELLVQFQDESVVDDSQLPKDRFSAERLKGVDSTLKIQPAELGDSAMYLCASSPGQGAPTEAFFGQGTRLTVV.

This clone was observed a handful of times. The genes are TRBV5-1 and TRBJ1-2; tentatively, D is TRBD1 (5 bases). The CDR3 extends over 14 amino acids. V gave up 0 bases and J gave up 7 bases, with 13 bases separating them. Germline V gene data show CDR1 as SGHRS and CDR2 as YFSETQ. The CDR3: CASSLDGGGLGYTF. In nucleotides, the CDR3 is TGCGCCAGCAGCTTGGATGGGGGAGGTCTTGGCTACACCTTC.

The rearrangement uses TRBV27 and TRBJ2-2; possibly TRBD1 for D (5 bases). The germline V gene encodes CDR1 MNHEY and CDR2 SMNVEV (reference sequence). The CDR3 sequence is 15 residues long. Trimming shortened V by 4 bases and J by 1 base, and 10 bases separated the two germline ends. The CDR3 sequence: CASSYDSLNTGELFF. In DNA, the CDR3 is TGTGCCAGCAGTTATGACAGCCTGAACACCGGGGAGCTGTTTTTT.